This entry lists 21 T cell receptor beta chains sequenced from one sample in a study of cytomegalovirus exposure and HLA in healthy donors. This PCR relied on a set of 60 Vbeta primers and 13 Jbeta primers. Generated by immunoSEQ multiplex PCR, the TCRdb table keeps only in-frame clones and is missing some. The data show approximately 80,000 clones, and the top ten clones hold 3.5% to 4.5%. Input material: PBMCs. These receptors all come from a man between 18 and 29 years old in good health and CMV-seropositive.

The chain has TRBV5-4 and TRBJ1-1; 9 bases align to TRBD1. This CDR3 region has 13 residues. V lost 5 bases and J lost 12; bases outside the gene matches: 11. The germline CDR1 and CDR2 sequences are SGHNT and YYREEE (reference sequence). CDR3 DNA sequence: TGTGCCAGCAGTCCGGGACAGGGTGGGATACCTTTCTTT. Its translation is CASSPGQGGIPFF.

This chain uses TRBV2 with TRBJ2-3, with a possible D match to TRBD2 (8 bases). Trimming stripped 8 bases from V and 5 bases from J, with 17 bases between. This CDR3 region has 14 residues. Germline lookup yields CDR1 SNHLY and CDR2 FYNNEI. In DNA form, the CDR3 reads TGTGCCAGCGCCGGGGGGGCAGGGGGAGATACGCAGTATTTT. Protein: CASAGGAGGDTQYF.

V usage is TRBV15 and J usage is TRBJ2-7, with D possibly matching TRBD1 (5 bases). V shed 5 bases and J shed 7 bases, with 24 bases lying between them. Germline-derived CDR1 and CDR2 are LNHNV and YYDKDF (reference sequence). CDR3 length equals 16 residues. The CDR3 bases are TGTGCCACCAGCTGGCCCGGAACTAATACTCCAGGGGAGCAGTACTTC. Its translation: CATSWPGTNTPGEQYF.

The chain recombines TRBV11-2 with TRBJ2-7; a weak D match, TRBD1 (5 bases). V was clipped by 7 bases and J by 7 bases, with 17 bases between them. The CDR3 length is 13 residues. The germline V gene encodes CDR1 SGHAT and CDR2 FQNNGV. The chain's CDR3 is CASTSIRADEQYF. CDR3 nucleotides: TGTGCCAGCACCTCGATCAGGGCGGATGAGCAGTACTTC.

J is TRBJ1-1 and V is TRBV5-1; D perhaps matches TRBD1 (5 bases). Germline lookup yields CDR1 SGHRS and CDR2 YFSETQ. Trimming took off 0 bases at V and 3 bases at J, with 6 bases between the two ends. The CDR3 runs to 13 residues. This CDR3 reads CASSLGRDTEAFF. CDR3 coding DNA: TGCGCCAGCAGCTTGGGCAGGGACACTGAAGCTTTCTTT. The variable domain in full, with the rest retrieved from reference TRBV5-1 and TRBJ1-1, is KAGVTQTPRYLIKTRGQQVTLSCSPISGHRSVSWYQQTPGQGLQFLFEYFSETQRNKGNFPGRFSGRQFSNSRSEMNVSTLELGDSALYLCASSLGRDTEAFFGQGTRLTVV.

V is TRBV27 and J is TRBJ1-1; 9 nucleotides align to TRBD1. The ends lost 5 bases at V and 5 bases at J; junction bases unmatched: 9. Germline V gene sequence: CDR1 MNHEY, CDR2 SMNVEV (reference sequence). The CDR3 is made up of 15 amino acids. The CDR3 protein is CASSPYGQGWTEAFF. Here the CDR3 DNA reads TGTGCCAGCAGTCCCTACGGACAGGGGTGGACTGAAGCTTTCTTT.

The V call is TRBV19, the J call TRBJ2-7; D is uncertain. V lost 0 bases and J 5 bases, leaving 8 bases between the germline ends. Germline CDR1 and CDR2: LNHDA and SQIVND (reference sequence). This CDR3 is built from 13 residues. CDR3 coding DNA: TGTGCCAGTAGTATAGAATGGGCCGACGAGCAGTACTTC. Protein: CASSIEWADEQYF.

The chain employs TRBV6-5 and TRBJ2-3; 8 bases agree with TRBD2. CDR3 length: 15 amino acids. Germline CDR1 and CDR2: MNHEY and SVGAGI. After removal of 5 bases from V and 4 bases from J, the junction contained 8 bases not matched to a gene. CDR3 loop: CASSRAGVGSDTQYF. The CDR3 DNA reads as TGTGCCAGCAGTCGAGCGGGAGTCGGCTCAGATACGCAGTATTTT.

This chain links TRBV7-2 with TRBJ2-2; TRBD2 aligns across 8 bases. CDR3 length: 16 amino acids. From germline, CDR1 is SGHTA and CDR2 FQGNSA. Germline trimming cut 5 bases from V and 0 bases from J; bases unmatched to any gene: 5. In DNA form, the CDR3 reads TGTGCCAGCAGCCCCCGGGGGGGGGCGAACACCGGGGAGCTGTTTTTT. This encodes CASSPRGGANTGELFF.

The DNA of the CDR3 is TGCGCCAGCAGCGGACAGGGGGGAGGGGGCACTGAAGCTTTCTTT. Amino acids: CASSGQGGGGTEAFF. J is TRBJ1-1 and V is TRBV5-1, with 10 bases that match TRBD1. Losses at the gene ends were 4 bases for V and 4 bases for J; bases not matched to a gene: 7. CDR3 length equals 15 residues. Germline values: CDR1 SGHRS, CDR2 YFSETQ.

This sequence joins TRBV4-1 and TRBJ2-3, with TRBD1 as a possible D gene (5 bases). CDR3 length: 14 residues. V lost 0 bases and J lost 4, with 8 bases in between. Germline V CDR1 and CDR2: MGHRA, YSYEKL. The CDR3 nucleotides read TGCGCCAGCAGCCAAGACAGGGTGGCAGATACGCAGTATTTT. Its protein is CASSQDRVADTQYF.

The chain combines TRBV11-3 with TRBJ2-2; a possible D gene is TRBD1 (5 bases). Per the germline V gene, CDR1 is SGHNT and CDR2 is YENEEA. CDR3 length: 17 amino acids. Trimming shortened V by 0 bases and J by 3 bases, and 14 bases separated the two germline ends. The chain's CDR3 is CASSLDGQGYDTGELFF. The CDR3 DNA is TGTGCCAGCAGCTTAGATGGGCAGGGTTACGACACCGGGGAGCTGTTTTTT.

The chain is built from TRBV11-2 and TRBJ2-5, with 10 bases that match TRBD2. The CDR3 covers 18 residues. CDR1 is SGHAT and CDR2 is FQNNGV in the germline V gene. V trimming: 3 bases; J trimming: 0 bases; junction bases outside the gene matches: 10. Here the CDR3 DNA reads TGTGCCAGCAGCTTCAGGCCTAGCGGGGGCCTCTACCAAGAGACCCAGTACTTC. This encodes CASSFRPSGGLYQETQYF.

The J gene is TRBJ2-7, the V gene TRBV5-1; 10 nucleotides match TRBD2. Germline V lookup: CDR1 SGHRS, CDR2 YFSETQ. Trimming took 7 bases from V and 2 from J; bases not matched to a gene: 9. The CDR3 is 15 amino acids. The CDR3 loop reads CASGLGLAGAYEQYF. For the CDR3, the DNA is TGCGCCAGCGGCCTGGGGCTAGCGGGAGCCTACGAGCAGTACTTC.

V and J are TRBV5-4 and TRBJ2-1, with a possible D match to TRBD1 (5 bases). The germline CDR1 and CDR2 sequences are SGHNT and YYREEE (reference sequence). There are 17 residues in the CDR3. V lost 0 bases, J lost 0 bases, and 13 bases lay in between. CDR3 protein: CASSLVGVQSSYNEQFF. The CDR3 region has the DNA TGTGCCAGCAGCTTGGTAGGGGTCCAGAGCTCCTACAATGAGCAGTTCTTC.

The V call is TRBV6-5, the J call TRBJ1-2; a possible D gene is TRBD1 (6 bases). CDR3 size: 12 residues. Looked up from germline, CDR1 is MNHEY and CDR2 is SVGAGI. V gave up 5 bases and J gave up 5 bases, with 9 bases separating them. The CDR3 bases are TGTGCCAGCAGTAGGACAGATTATGGCTACACCTTC. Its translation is CASSRTDYGYTF.

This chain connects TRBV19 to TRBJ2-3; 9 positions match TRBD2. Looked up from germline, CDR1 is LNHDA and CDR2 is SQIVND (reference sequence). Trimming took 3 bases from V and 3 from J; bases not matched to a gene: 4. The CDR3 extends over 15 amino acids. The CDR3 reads CASSISLAGTDTQYF. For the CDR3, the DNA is TGTGCCAGTAGTATCAGTCTAGCGGGGACAGATACGCAGTATTTT.

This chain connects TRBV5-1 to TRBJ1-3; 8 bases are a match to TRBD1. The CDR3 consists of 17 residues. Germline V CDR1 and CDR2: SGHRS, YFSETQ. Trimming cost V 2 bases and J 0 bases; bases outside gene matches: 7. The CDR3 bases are TGCGCCAGCAGCTTTGGGGACAGGACGCACTCTGGAAACACCATATATTTT. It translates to CASSFGDRTHSGNTIYF.

In nucleotides, the CDR3 is TGTGCCAGCAGGTGGACAGGGATTATCCACACTGAAGCTTTCTTT. Translation gives CASRWTGIIHTEAFF. The rearrangement uses TRBV6-1 and TRBJ1-1; TRBD1 aligns across 8 bases. This CDR3 has 15 amino acids. With 6 bases clipped from V and 3 bases from J, the junction kept 9 bases outside the gene matches. The germline CDR1 and CDR2 sequences are MNHNS and SASEGT.

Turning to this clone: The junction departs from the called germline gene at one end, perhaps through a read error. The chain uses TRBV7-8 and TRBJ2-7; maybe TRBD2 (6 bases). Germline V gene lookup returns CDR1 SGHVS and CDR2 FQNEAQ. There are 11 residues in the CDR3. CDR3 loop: CARSLGGEQYF. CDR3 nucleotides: TGTGCCAGAAGCTTAGGAGGGGAGCAGTACTTC. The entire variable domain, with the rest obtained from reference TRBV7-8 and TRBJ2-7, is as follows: GAGVSQSPRYKVAKRGQDVALRCDPISGHVSLFWYQQALGQGPEFLTYFQNEAQLDKSGLPSDRFFAERPEGSVSTLKIQRTQQEDSAVYLCARSLGGEQYFGPGTRLTVT.

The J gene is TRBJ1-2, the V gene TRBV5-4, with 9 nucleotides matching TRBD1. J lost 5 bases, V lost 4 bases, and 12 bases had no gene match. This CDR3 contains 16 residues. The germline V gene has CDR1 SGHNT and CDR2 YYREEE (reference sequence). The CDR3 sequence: CASSHARDRAGYGYTF. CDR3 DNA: TGTGCCAGCAGCCACGCCCGGGACAGGGCAGGGTATGGCTACACCTTC.